This T cell receptor beta chain was documented in a study of OX40 agonist ivuxolimab in advanced cancers. Looking at the study overall: All patients had ivuxolimab intravenously every 2 weeks at 0.01 to 10 mg/kg.

The germline V gene encodes CDR1 LGHNT and CDR2 FRNRAP. The CDR3 has 17 residues. The V end lost 2 bases, the J end lost 0 bases, and 16 bases lay between the germline ends. Findings and caveats of the study: No determination was made of the antigen specificity of the expanded peripheral T cells. The study found that CD8+ T cells averaged more expanded clones than CD4+. Blood T cells, both CD4+ and CD8+, expanded clonally by week 6 at 0.1 to 3.0 mg/kg.

Remarks on this clone: Its antigen is unknown.

Method: immunoSEQ multiplex PCR; TCRdb's copy keeps in-frame clones and lacks some. The sample shows approximately 66,000 clones, 70% to 90% of them seen only once. This chain uses TRBV12-5 with TRBJ1-1; D possibly corresponds to TRBD1 (5 bases). The receptor was isolated from an adult with an advanced solid tumor such as melanoma, head and neck, liver or kidney cancer. The sample consisted of CD4+ or CD8+ T cells sorted from blood, taken in a trial of the OX40 agonist ivuxolimab. The CDR3 sequence: CASGLPELGVLNTEAFF. CDR3 DNA sequence: TGTGCTAGTGGTTTGCCCGAACTGGGGGTCCTGAACACTGAAGCTTTCTTT.